One sample yielded the 10 T cell receptor beta chains listed below, sequenced in a study of T cell repertoires in cytomegalovirus infection. TCRdb reanalysed the reads using MiXCR and keeps one entry per CDR3 protein. The sample yields around 490,000 distinct CDR3 sequences, about a quarter seen once. Sequences were obtained from PBMCs. The receptors come from a human donor in good health (CMV status not recorded). Some clones in this sample may be carry-over from other donors' samples.

The J gene is TRBJ1-1, the V gene TRBV20-1, with no clear D. Trimming removed 4 bases at V and 6 bases at J, with 15 bases between. The length of the CDR3 is 13 residues. Germline V gene sequence: CDR1 DFQATT, CDR2 SNEGSKA (reference sequence). The CDR3 reads CSATREPDSEAFF. Written as DNA, the CDR3 is TGCAGTGCTACCCGGGAGCCAGACTCTGAAGCTTTCTTT.

This clonotype showed up many times. The CDR3 DNA reads TGTGCCAGCAGCTTAGATTCGGGTTTCAATCAGCCCCAGCATTTT. Encoded protein: CASSLDSGFNQPQHF. The rearrangement joins TRBV11-2 to TRBJ1-5, with D unresolved. V lost 0 bases and J lost 3, with 9 bases in between. The CDR3 covers 15 residues. The germline V gene encodes CDR1 SGHAT and CDR2 FQNNGV.

J is TRBJ1-5 and V is TRBV12-3 or TRBV12-4; the match to TRBD1 covers 10 bases. CDR3 length equals 15 residues. Trimming at V came to 6 bases and at J to 1 base, leaving 3 bases not matched to a gene. The chain's CDR3 is CASSQTGGSNQPQHF. The CDR3 DNA reads TGTGCCAGCAGCCAGACAGGGGGCAGCAATCAGCCCCAGCATTTT.

The chain has TRBV19 and TRBJ1-2, with D possibly matching TRBD1 (6 bases). Trimming left V 7 bases short and J 5 bases short, with 14 bases between. This CDR3 spans 13 amino acids. Germline CDR1 LNHDA, CDR2 SQIVND (reference sequence). The CDR3 DNA follows: TGTGCCAGTAATCCGGACAGATCTTATGGCTACACCTTC. This encodes CASNPDRSYGYTF.

This clonotype was recorded a few times. This chain uses TRBV12-3 or TRBV12-4 with TRBJ1-6; D call uncertain. V lost 3 bases and J 3 bases, leaving 15 bases between the germline ends. This CDR3 is built from 17 residues. CDR3 nucleotides: TGTGCCAGCAGTTTTTGGGCGGAGGCCCACTATAATTCACCCCTCCACTTT. Translation: CASSFWAEAHYNSPLHF.

The chain links TRBV5-1 to TRBJ2-5, with 7 bases lining up with TRBD1. Germline V CDR1 and CDR2: SGHRS, YFSETQ. The CDR3 covers 14 residues. The V and J ends lost 4 bases and 4 bases, in that order; junction bases with no gene match: 7. The CDR3 region is CASSPNSGGETQYF. The CDR3, as DNA: TGCGCCAGCAGCCCGAACTCAGGGGGAGAGACCCAGTACTTC.

This chain links TRBV11-2 with TRBJ2-5; D not certain. Germline-derived CDR1 and CDR2 are SGHAT and FQNNGV. Trimming took 0 bases from V and 5 from J, leaving 16 bases between them. The CDR3 is made up of 16 amino acids. In DNA form, the CDR3 reads TGTGCCAGCAGCTTAGATCATTTTTACGTGAAGGAGACCCAGTACTTC. Translated, it gives CASSLDHFYVKETQYF.

Only a few counts were recorded for this clonotype. This chain joins TRBV19 and TRBJ2-1, with TRBD2 identical over 12 bases. CDR3 length equals 16 residues. Germline values: CDR1 LNHDA, CDR2 SQIVND (reference sequence). V lost 5 bases to trimming and J lost 7 bases; unmatched junction nucleotides: 9. The CDR3 region is CASSRWTSGEGNEQFF. Written as DNA, the CDR3 is TGTGCCAGTAGTCGCTGGACTAGCGGGGAGGGGAATGAGCAGTTCTTC.

This clonotype was recorded many times. The chain joins TRBV7-9 to TRBJ1-1, with D perhaps matching TRBD1 (6 bases). The V end lost 5 bases, the J end lost 4 bases, and 14 bases lay between the germline ends. Germline CDR1 and CDR2: SEHNR and FQNEAQ (reference sequence). CDR3 size: 14 residues. CDR3 coding DNA: TGTGCCAGCAGCCTCGACAGGAATGGCACTGAAGCTTTCTTT. Amino acid sequence: CASSLDRNGTEAFF.

The table lists this clonotype with a few counts. The chain carries TRBV7-8 and TRBJ2-7, with D perhaps matching TRBD1 (6 bases). CDR3 size: 12 residues. In germline, CDR1 is SGHVS, CDR2 FQNEAQ. V was trimmed by 5 bases and J by 5 bases, leaving 10 bases between them. The CDR3 DNA reads TGTGCCAGCAGCGCTAGGGGGAACGAGCAGTACTTC. This sequence encodes CASSARGNEQYF.